Following are 32 T cell receptor beta chains from one sample sequenced in a study of blood T cell repertoires in COVID-19. Profiling relied on immunoSEQ multiplex PCR, and the TCRdb table lists in-frame clones only, not all of them. The repertoire holds about 200,000 clones, about 90% seen once, with 2.2% in the top ten. The sequenced sample consisted of peripheral blood. Every receptor here comes from a woman in her forties or fifties with acute or convalescent COVID-19.

The chain links TRBV2 to TRBJ2-7; D not certain. Per the germline V gene, CDR1 is SNHLY and CDR2 is FYNNEI. V lost 6 bases to trimming and J lost 6 bases, with 18 bases between them. This CDR3 has 14 amino acids. The CDR3 DNA is TGTGCCAGCAGGGGTGTAAGCGCGGTCGGCGAGCAGTACTTC. This codes for CASRGVSAVGEQYF.

The J gene is TRBJ1-1, the V gene TRBV5-1; 7 bases match TRBD1. This CDR3 contains 15 residues. Trimming at V came to 4 bases and at J to 3 bases, leaving 9 bases not matched to a gene. Germline values: CDR1 SGHRS, CDR2 YFSETQ. CDR3 sequence (DNA): TGCGCCAGCAGCCAGCAGGGGGGTATGGACACTGAAGCTTTCTTT. Its translation is CASSQQGGMDTEAFF.

The CDR3 nucleotides read TGTGCCAGCAGCTTACCCTGGGGGAGCGGGGGTTGGAATGAGCAGTTCTTC. This translates into CASSLPWGSGGWNEQFF. The chain recombines TRBV11-2 with TRBJ2-1, with 8 positions matching TRBD2. The CDR3 sequence is 17 residues long. V lost 2 bases to trimming and J lost 7 bases; unmatched junction nucleotides: 13. Germline CDR1 and CDR2: SGHAT and FQNNGV.

V usage is TRBV5-1 and J usage is TRBJ2-6; tentative D call: TRBD2 (5 bases). V lost 4 bases and J lost 1, with 9 bases in between. The CDR3 has 15 amino acids. Germline assignment: CDR1 SGHRS and CDR2 YFSETQ. The CDR3 spells CASSPTGSGANVLTF. The CDR3 DNA follows: TGCGCCAGCAGCCCCACGGGATCTGGGGCCAACGTCCTGACTTTC.

This chain links TRBV11-3 with TRBJ2-1; 15 nucleotides line up with TRBD2. Germline V gene lookup returns CDR1 SGHNT and CDR2 YENEEA. The length of the CDR3 is 16 residues. With 3 bases clipped from V and 4 bases from J, the junction kept 1 base outside the gene matches. The CDR3 DNA reads TGTGCCAGCAGCTTCGGGACTAGCGGGGGGTACAATGAGCAGTTCTTC. Its protein is CASSFGTSGGYNEQFF.

The CDR3 region is CASSVGPGTRITDTQYF. As DNA, the CDR3 is TGTGCCAGCAGCGTAGGCCCCGGGACTAGGATCACAGATACGCAGTATTTT. V and J are TRBV9 and TRBJ2-3; TRBD2 matches 8 bases. Trimming removed 0 bases from V and 2 bases from J; junction bases left unmatched: 8. In germline, CDR1 is SGDLS, CDR2 YYNGEE. The CDR3 is 17 residues long.

The sample holds one count of this clone. The chain employs TRBV28 and TRBJ2-7; the D gene is possibly TRBD1 (5 bases). Germline-derived CDR1 and CDR2 are MDHEN and SYDVKM. The CDR3 covers 13 residues. Trimming left V 6 bases short and J 7 bases short, with 16 bases between. Here the CDR3 DNA reads TGTGCCAGCAGCCCCCCAGGGCTACGAGAGCAGTACTTC. Amino acids: CASSPPGLREQYF.

This chain joins TRBV7-2 and TRBJ2-1, with 7 bases lining up with TRBD2. The CDR3 runs 15 residues. The V and J ends lost 3 bases and 6 bases, in that order; junction bases with no gene match: 8. Germline values: CDR1 SGHTA, CDR2 FQGNSA. This CDR3 is CASSLIRGRANEQFF. In nucleotides, the CDR3 is TGTGCCAGCAGCTTGATTCGGGGGAGGGCCAATGAGCAGTTCTTC.

This clone was seen just once. V is TRBV9 and J is TRBJ1-2, with TRBD1 matching over 7 bases. Germline CDR1 and CDR2: SGDLS and YYNGEE. J gave up 2 bases and V 0 bases, and 4 bases lay outside the gene matches. This CDR3 region has 15 residues. DNA of the CDR3: TGTGCCAGCAGCGTAGAAGTAGGGGGCAACTATGGCTACACCTTC. Translating it yields CASSVEVGGNYGYTF.

V usage is TRBV3-1 (or the pseudogene TRBV3-2) and J usage is TRBJ2-5, with D possibly TRBD2 on 5 matching bases. This CDR3 has 17 residues. The V end was cut by 3 bases, the J end by 5 bases, with 22 bases between. Germline assignment: CDR1 LGHDT and CDR2 YNNKEL (reference sequence). The chain's CDR3 is CASSHKARLAARETQYF. DNA for the CDR3: TGTGCCAGCAGCCACAAAGCCCGGCTAGCCGCTAGGGAGACCCAGTACTTC.

V and J are TRBV29-1 and TRBJ1-2, with D perhaps matching TRBD1 (6 bases). V was cut by 4 bases and J by 5 bases, with 17 bases left in between. Germline CDR1 SQVTM, CDR2 ANQGSEA. The CDR3 is 14 residues long. The CDR3: CSVVVQGGTYGYTF. CDR3 nucleotides: TGCAGCGTTGTAGTACAAGGGGGAACTTATGGCTACACCTTC.

J is TRBJ1-4 and V is TRBV5-6; D perhaps matches TRBD1 (5 bases). Trimming left V 2 bases short and J 7 bases short, with 12 bases between. Germline-derived CDR1 and CDR2 are SGHDT and YYEEEE. There are 14 residues in the CDR3. Here the CDR3 DNA reads TGTGCCAGCAGCTTCCTCACAGGTAGTGAAAAACTGTTTTTT. As protein: CASSFLTGSEKLFF.

CDR3 region: CASRTQHSWGDEQYF. Here the CDR3 DNA reads TGTGCCAGTAGGACACAACATAGTTGGGGAGACGAGCAGTACTTC. V and J are TRBV19 and TRBJ2-7; weak D call: TRBD2 (5 bases). The CDR3 consists of 15 residues. CDR1 is LNHDA, CDR2 SQIVND, per germline (reference sequence). Trimming pared 6 bases from V and 5 bases from J, leaving 20 bases between.

This chain connects TRBV6-5 to TRBJ1-5; 7 nucleotides agree with TRBD1. The V gene end was trimmed by 6 bases and the J gene end by 5 bases; junction bases not matched to a gene: 10. The V gene's germline CDR1 is MNHEY and CDR2 SVGAGI. The CDR3 has 15 amino acids. CDR3 protein: CASSLDRTLDQPQHF. The DNA of the CDR3 is TGTGCCAGCAGCCTGGACAGGACCTTAGATCAGCCCCAGCATTTT.

V is TRBV7-3 and J is TRBJ1-1; the match to TRBD1 covers 8 bases. V lost 5 bases and J lost 3; bases outside the gene matches: 2. CDR1 is SGHTA, CDR2 FQGTGA, per germline. The CDR3 totals 13 residues. DNA for the CDR3: TGTGCCAGCAGCGCGGGACAGGACACTGAAGCTTTCTTT. The encoded protein is CASSAGQDTEAFF.

The chain has TRBV5-4 and TRBJ2-1; 7 nucleotides align to TRBD1. Germline-derived CDR1 and CDR2 are SGHNT and YYREEE (reference sequence). This CDR3 is 15 amino acids long. With V trimmed by 1 base and J by 7 bases, 8 bases remained unmatched. The CDR3 reads CASSLSEGGTNEQFF. The CDR3 DNA sequence: TGTGCCAGCAGCTTGTCGGAAGGGGGCACGAATGAGCAGTTCTTC. Full variable domain (outside the CDR3, taken from reference TRBV5-4 and TRBJ2-1): ETGVTQSPTHLIKTRGQQVTLRCSSQSGHNTVSWYQQALGQGPQFIFQYYREEENGRGNFPPRFSGLQFPNYSSELNVNALELDDSALYLCASSLSEGGTNEQFFGPGTRLTVL.

This clone came up a few times. The gene calls are TRBV19 and TRBJ1-1, with D perhaps matching TRBD1 (5 bases). The CDR3 totals 13 residues. Germline CDR1 reads LNHDA; CDR2 reads SQIVND (reference sequence). Trimming took off 5 bases at V and 7 bases at J, with 14 bases between the two ends. CDR3 nucleotide sequence: TGTGCCAGTAGTTCCGGGACTATCATTGAAGCTTTCTTT. This encodes CASSSGTIIEAFF.

This clone was detected only once. The rearrangement uses TRBV29-1 and TRBJ1-5; maybe TRBD1 (5 bases). V shed 6 bases and J shed 1 base, with 13 bases lying between them. Germline CDR1 SQVTM, CDR2 ANQGSEA. This CDR3 has 14 residues. The CDR3 protein is CSVDGGGSNQPQHF. Written as DNA, the CDR3 is TGCAGCGTCGATGGGGGGGGAAGCAATCAGCCCCAGCATTTT.

J is TRBJ2-5 and V is TRBV7-2; TRBD2 matches 8 bases. CDR1 SGHTA and CDR2 FQGNSA come from the germline V gene. V shed 1 base and J 2 bases; nucleotides not matched to a gene: 6. This CDR3 has 16 amino acids. CDR3 sequence: CASSLVASGWQETQYF. Written as DNA, the CDR3 is TGTGCCAGCAGCTTAGTTGCTAGCGGGTGGCAAGAGACCCAGTACTTC.

The chain recombines TRBV19 with TRBJ2-5, with 11 bases matching TRBD2. The CDR3 is 17 residues long. V shed 3 bases, J shed 2 bases, and the junction held 8 bases outside the gene matches. Germline V gene sequence: CDR1 LNHDA, CDR2 SQIVND (reference sequence). The CDR3 reads CASSIRASGGIQETQYF. The DNA for the CDR3 is TGTGCCAGTAGTATCCGGGCTAGCGGGGGGATTCAAGAGACCCAGTACTTC.

The genes are TRBV7-3 and TRBJ2-1, with 12 bases identical to TRBD2. The V and J ends lost 5 bases and 7 bases, in that order; junction bases with no gene match: 6. CDR3 length equals 15 residues. CDR1 is SGHTA and CDR2 is FQGTGA in the germline V gene. As DNA, the CDR3 is TGTGCCAGCAGCAAACTAGCGGGGGGCCGGAATGAGCAGTTCTTC. Translating gives CASSKLAGGRNEQFF.

The sample holds a few counts of this clone. The chain carries TRBV21-1 and TRBJ1-3; TRBD1, as called in the table, went unchecked against the DNA. TRBV21-1 is flagged as a pseudogene. The CDR3 covers 16 residues. CDR3 DNA sequence: TGTGCCAGCAGCAAAGGCCAGACAGGGACTGGAAACACCATATATTTT. Residues: CASSKGQTGTGNTIYF.

The chain recombines TRBV5-1 with TRBJ2-7; the D gene is possibly TRBD1 (5 bases). The CDR3 spans 15 residues. The germline V gene has CDR1 SGHRS and CDR2 YFSETQ. V lost 4 bases and J 2 bases, leaving 16 bases between the germline ends. In DNA, the CDR3 is TGCGCCAGCAGCCTCCAAAGGGGCCCCACCTACGAGCAGTACTTC. As protein: CASSLQRGPTYEQYF. Complete variable domain (other parts from reference TRBV5-1 and TRBJ2-7): KAGVTQTPRYLIKTRGQQVTLSCSPISGHRSVSWYQQTPGQGLQFLFEYFSETQRNKGNFPGRFSGRQFSNSRSEMNVSTLELGDSALYLCASSLQRGPTYEQYFGPGTRLTVT.

The J gene is TRBJ1-6, the V gene TRBV29-1, with unresolved D. V was trimmed by 5 bases and J by 9 bases, leaving 14 bases between them. The germline CDR1 and CDR2 sequences are SQVTM and ANQGSEA. CDR3 length equals 13 residues. CDR3 sequence: CSVRYSEGSPLHF. In DNA form, the CDR3 reads TGCAGCGTTCGGTACAGCGAGGGTTCACCCCTCCACTTT.

The chain combines TRBV3-1 (or the pseudogene TRBV3-2) with TRBJ1-1; tentative D call: TRBD1 (6 bases). The length of the CDR3 is 14 residues. Germline V lookup: CDR1 LGHDT, CDR2 YNNKEL (reference sequence). V lost 1 base and J 5 bases, leaving 11 bases between the germline ends. Written as DNA, the CDR3 is TGTGCCAGCAGCCAAGCAGGGGCGCAAACTGAAGCTTTCTTT. Translating it yields CASSQAGAQTEAFF.

The V call is TRBV6-2 or TRBV6-3, the J call TRBJ2-7; maybe TRBD1 (5 bases). Trimming removed 1 base at V and 4 bases at J, with 8 bases between. CDR3 length: 13 amino acids. Germline V gives CDR1 MNHEY, CDR2 SVGEGT. CDR3 sequence (DNA): TGTGCCAGCAGTTACTATTACAGGTACGAGCAGTACTTC. Its translation: CASSYYYRYEQYF.

V usage is TRBV5-6 and J usage is TRBJ1-6; D remains ambiguous. The CDR3 extends over 16 amino acids. V shed 0 bases and J shed 10 bases, with 17 bases lying between them. The germline V gene has CDR1 SGHDT and CDR2 YYEEEE. The CDR3 here is CASSLEVKGPGSPLHF. The CDR3 region has the DNA TGTGCCAGCAGCTTGGAGGTGAAGGGTCCGGGGTCACCCCTCCACTTT.

V is TRBV19 and J is TRBJ1-1; D remains unclear. V was shortened by 10 bases and J by 5 bases, with 23 bases between the two germline ends. The length of the CDR3 is 15 residues. Germline lookup yields CDR1 LNHDA and CDR2 SQIVND (reference sequence). The CDR3 nucleotides are TGTGCCACCTCCGCAGCGAGGGCAGAGGTAACTGAAGCTTTCTTT. Amino acid sequence: CATSAARAEVTEAFF.

The chain joins TRBV28 to TRBJ1-2; the D gene is possibly TRBD1 (6 bases). Germline loops: CDR1 MDHEN, CDR2 SYDVKM. The CDR3 runs to 15 residues. V lost 6 bases and J 5 bases, leaving 19 bases between the germline ends. The CDR3 is CASRSPGEGLYGYTF. The DNA for the CDR3 is TGTGCCAGCAGGTCTCCAGGGGAGGGGTTGTATGGCTACACCTTC.

This chain connects TRBV6-6 to TRBJ1-6, with TRBD1 matching over 10 bases. Germline V CDR1 and CDR2: MNHNY, SVGAGI (reference sequence). The CDR3 runs 15 residues. J lost 10 bases, V lost 4 bases, and 7 bases had no gene match. The CDR3 region has the DNA TGTGCCAGCAGTTTGGCGGGACAGGGGTGGTCACCCCTCCACTTT. Translating gives CASSLAGQGWSPLHF.

The CDR3 sequence is CASSLSEGNTDTQYF. The CDR3 DNA reads TGCGCCAGCAGCTTGTCGGAGGGAAACACAGATACGCAGTATTTT. The chain employs TRBV5-1 and TRBJ2-3; a weak D match, TRBD2 (6 bases). The CDR3 is 15 amino acids. V was cut by 1 base and J by 2 bases, with 11 bases left in between. Germline CDR1 and CDR2: SGHRS and YFSETQ.

In this sample, this clone turned up once. The V gene is TRBV19, the J gene TRBJ1-6; D may be TRBD1 (5 bases). There are 16 residues in the CDR3. Trimming took off 6 bases at V and 8 bases at J, with 20 bases between the two ends. CDR1 is LNHDA, CDR2 SQIVND, per germline (reference sequence). CDR3 loop: CASREGRPVTDSPLHF. CDR3 coding DNA: TGTGCCAGTAGGGAGGGGAGGCCGGTAACTGATTCACCCCTCCACTTT.